The T cell receptor beta chain described here comes from a study of blood T cells in healthy people across ages. Concerning this clonotype: Its antigen is as yet unknown.

V was cut by 5 bases and J by 8 bases, with 10 bases left in between. CDR3 length: 12 amino acids. Germline loops: CDR1 SGHVS, CDR2 FQNEAQ. Findings and caveats of the study: Older individuals had lower TCR beta diversity per million T cells (the decline was roughly linear). Researchers judged that diversity estimates from one million T cells fell short of true values.

Next came a second PCR, run for roughly 7 to 12 cycles, which used a sample-barcoded 5' primer along with a J-beta primer mix. At least 2.5 million CDR3-containing paired-end reads were obtained per sample. TCRdb used MiXCR to reprocess the 5' RACE reads, holding one entry per CDR3 protein. The data show around 2 million distinct CDR3 sequences, with about two fifths seen just once and under 25% held by the top ten. The TCR comes from a human donor in good health. The gene calls are TRBV7-8 and TRBJ2-1; D gene uncertain. The sample was blood. Written as DNA, the CDR3 is TGTGCCAGCAGCCCCGACTTCTATGAGCAGTTCTTC. This translates into CASSPDFYEQFF. The complete variable domain, with remaining parts taken from reference TRBV7-8 and TRBJ2-1, reads GAGVSQSPRYKVAKRGQDVALRCDPISGHVSLFWYQQALGQGPEFLTYFQNEAQLDKSGLPSDRFFAERPEGSVSTLKIQRTQQEDSAVYLCASSPDFYEQFFGPGTRLTVL.